The 17 T cell receptor beta chains below come from one sample, sequenced in a study of T-cell memory formation after mild COVID-19. TCRdb fed the 5' RACE reads into MiXCR, producing one record per CDR3 protein. The sample has about 350,000 distinct CDR3 sequences, approximately 13% seen once. Sequencing input: PBMCs or a T cell subset sorted from them (not recorded which). These receptor sequences come from a man aged 18 to 30 who had mild COVID-19 (a few samples of this study predate the infection). Cell type and time point are not known.

This clonotype has a handful of counts. V gene TRBV28 combines with J gene TRBJ2-3, with 7 nucleotides matching TRBD1. Per the germline V gene, CDR1 is MDHEN and CDR2 is SYDVKM. The CDR3 is 15 amino acids. J was trimmed by 4 bases and V by 4 bases; bases with no gene match: 8. Here the CDR3 reads CASSSSTGRADTQYF. In DNA, the CDR3 is TGTGCCAGCAGTTCATCGACAGGGCGGGCAGATACGCAGTATTTT.

This clonotype showed up just a few times. V gene TRBV12-3 or TRBV12-4 combines with J gene TRBJ2-5; D perhaps matches TRBD2 (5 bases). Trimming left V 1 base short and J 2 bases short, with 14 bases between. This CDR3 region has 16 residues. Here the CDR3 DNA reads TGTGCCAGCAGTTTAGGGGTCCTTTCGGGACAAGAGACCCAGTACTTC. Translating it yields CASSLGVLSGQETQYF.

Many counts were recorded for this clonotype. J is TRBJ2-3 and V is TRBV4-1; 8 bases agree with TRBD1. The CDR3 is made up of 19 amino acids. V gave up 3 bases and J gave up 2 bases; unmatched junction bases: 16. Germline-derived CDR1 and CDR2 are MGHRA and YSYEKL. The CDR3 region is CASSHHTPGQGSSTDTQYF. CDR3 nucleotides: TGCGCCAGCAGCCACCACACCCCCGGACAGGGAAGTTCCACAGATACGCAGTATTTT.

This clonotype was picked up many times. The J gene is TRBJ2-3, the V gene TRBV7-2; D uncertain. Germline assignment: CDR1 SGHTA and CDR2 FQGNSA. Trimming took off 5 bases at V and 10 bases at J, with 19 bases between the two ends. The CDR3 length is 14 residues. The CDR3 DNA is TGTGCCAGCAGCCCGCCCTTATTAGTTTCCCCGCAGTATTTT. This encodes CASSPPLLVSPQYF.

This clonotype was counted only a few times. This sequence joins TRBV20-1 and TRBJ2-7, with D possibly being TRBD2 (6 bases). Trimming stripped 0 bases from V and 3 bases from J, with 12 bases between. This CDR3 spans 14 amino acids. CDR1 and CDR2 from the germline V gene are DFQATT and SNEGSKA (reference sequence). This CDR3 reads CSARDGDGSYEQYV. CDR3 DNA: TGCAGTGCTAGAGATGGAGACGGGAGCTACGAGCAGTACGTC.

This clonotype turned up a few times. The chain carries TRBV11-2 and TRBJ2-7; D remains unclear. CDR3 length equals 12 residues. The V and J ends lost 3 bases and 4 bases respectively, with 7 bases between them. Germline loops: CDR1 SGHAT, CDR2 FQNNGV. The CDR3 loop is CASSFVRYEQYV. The CDR3 DNA reads as TGTGCCAGCAGCTTTGTCCGATACGAGCAGTACGTC.

This clonotype occurred many times. The chain couples TRBV29-1 to TRBJ2-7; possible D gene TRBD2, 6 bases. The V end lost 2 bases, the J end lost 5 bases, and 19 bases lay between the germline ends. CDR3 length: 15 amino acids. Germline values: CDR1 SQVTM, CDR2 ANQGSEA. The CDR3: CSVERGGDVSHEQYF. For the CDR3, the DNA is TGCAGCGTTGAACGGGGCGGGGATGTAAGCCACGAGCAGTACTTC.

V gene TRBV12-3 or TRBV12-4 combines with J gene TRBJ1-6; 9 bases are shared with TRBD1. V gave up 4 bases and J gave up 10 bases; unmatched junction bases: 8. This CDR3 is 15 amino acids long. This chain's CDR3 is CASSSRRDRDSPLHF. In nucleotides, the CDR3 is TGTGCCAGCAGTTCTCGCCGGGACAGGGACTCACCCCTCCACTTT.

This clonotype has ten or more counts. This chain joins TRBV6-5 and TRBJ2-7; D remains ambiguous. Trimming cost V 2 bases and J 6 bases, with 8 bases left between them. The CDR3 is made up of 12 amino acids. Germline loops: CDR1 MNHEY, CDR2 SVGAGI. The DNA of the CDR3 is TGTGCCAGCAGTTACAGGGCTGGCGAGCAGTACTTC. Amino acids: CASSYRAGEQYF.

This chain links TRBV2 with TRBJ2-7; no clear D. The ends were cut back, 5 bases at V and 5 bases at J, with 10 bases in the middle. Germline CDR1 reads SNHLY; CDR2 reads FYNNEI. The CDR3 has 12 residues. The DNA for the CDR3 is TGTGCCAGCAGTATCCGGGCCAACGAGCAGTACTTC. The encoded protein is CASSIRANEQYF.

The chain employs TRBV4-3 and TRBJ1-5; perhaps TRBD1 as D (6 bases). V was shortened by 2 bases and J by 3 bases, with 14 bases between the two germline ends. Germline V gives CDR1 LGHNA, CDR2 YSLEER. The CDR3 runs 16 residues. CDR3 in DNA: TGCGCCAGCAGCCAATCCAGAGGGGGGTACAATCAGCCCCAGCATTTT. Residues: CASSQSRGGYNQPQHF.

This chain uses TRBV4-1 with TRBJ1-1, with D possibly matching TRBD1 (5 bases). The CDR3 is made up of 16 amino acids. Germline V gives CDR1 MGHRA, CDR2 YSYEKL. Trimming left V 4 bases short and J 2 bases short, with 17 bases between. The CDR3 bases are TGCGCCAGCAGCCGCCTCCCCCAGACAGTAAACACTGAAGCTTTCTTT. It translates to CASSRLPQTVNTEAFF.

This clonotype came up a few times. This CDR3 reads CASSQDPQPGQPQHF. The DNA of the CDR3 is TGCGCCAGCAGCCAAGACCCGCAGCCCGGTCAGCCCCAGCATTTT. This chain connects TRBV4-3 to TRBJ1-5; D remains unclear. V dropped 0 bases and J dropped 6 bases, with 12 bases sitting between them. This CDR3 has 15 amino acids. Looked up from germline, CDR1 is LGHNA and CDR2 is YSLEER.

This clonotype was found a few times. The chain combines TRBV6-6 with TRBJ2-7; TRBD1 or TRBD2 may be the D gene (5 bases each). CDR3 length equals 14 residues. Germline V gene lookup returns CDR1 MNHNY and CDR2 SVGAGI (reference sequence). The V end lost 2 bases, the J end lost 1 base, and 9 bases lay between the germline ends. CDR3 protein: CASSYGDGSYEQYF. Here the CDR3 DNA reads TGTGCCAGCAGTTACGGGGACGGTTCCTACGAGCAGTACTTC.

This clonotype has more than one count but fewer than ten. The gene calls are TRBV6-5 and TRBJ2-3; 14 bases match TRBD2. Looked up from germline, CDR1 is MNHEY and CDR2 is SVGAGI. V lost 4 bases and J lost 3; bases outside the gene matches: 9. This CDR3 is built from 18 residues. The CDR3 spells CASSSWTSGGPRTDTQYF. For the CDR3, the DNA is TGTGCCAGCAGTTCCTGGACTAGCGGGGGGCCACGGACAGATACGCAGTATTTT.

This chain links TRBV25-1 with TRBJ2-7, with a possible D match to TRBD1 (5 bases). This CDR3 is built from 14 residues. The V and J ends lost 5 bases and 4 bases respectively, with 15 bases between them. CDR1 is MGHDK and CDR2 is SYGVNS in the germline V gene. CDR3 amino acids: CASSPAGSRYEQYF. The CDR3 DNA is TGTGCCAGCAGTCCAGCAGGGTCACGGTACGAGCAGTACTTC.

J is TRBJ2-5 and V is TRBV19; D perhaps matches TRBD2 (6 bases). The length of the CDR3 is 14 residues. Trimming cost V 4 bases and J 1 base, with 10 bases left between them. CDR1 and CDR2 (germline): LNHDA, SQIVND (reference sequence). The DNA for the CDR3 is TGTGCCAGTAGTACCACTAGCAGCCAAGAGACCCAGTACTTC. The encoded protein is CASSTTSSQETQYF.